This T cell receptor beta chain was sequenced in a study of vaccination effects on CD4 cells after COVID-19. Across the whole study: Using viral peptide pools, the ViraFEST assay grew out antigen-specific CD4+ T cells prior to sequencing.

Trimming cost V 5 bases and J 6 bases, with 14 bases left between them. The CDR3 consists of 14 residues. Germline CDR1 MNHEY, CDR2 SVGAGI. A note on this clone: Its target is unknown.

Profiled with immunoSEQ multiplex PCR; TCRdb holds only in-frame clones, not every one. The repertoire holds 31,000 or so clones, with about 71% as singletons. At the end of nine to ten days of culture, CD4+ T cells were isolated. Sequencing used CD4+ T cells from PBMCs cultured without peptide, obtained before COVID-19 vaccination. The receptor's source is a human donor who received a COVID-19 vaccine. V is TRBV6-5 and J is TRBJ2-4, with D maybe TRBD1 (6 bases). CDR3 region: CASSLRTGTNIQYF. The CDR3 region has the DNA TGTGCCAGCAGTCTCAGAACAGGGACAAACATTCAGTACTTC.